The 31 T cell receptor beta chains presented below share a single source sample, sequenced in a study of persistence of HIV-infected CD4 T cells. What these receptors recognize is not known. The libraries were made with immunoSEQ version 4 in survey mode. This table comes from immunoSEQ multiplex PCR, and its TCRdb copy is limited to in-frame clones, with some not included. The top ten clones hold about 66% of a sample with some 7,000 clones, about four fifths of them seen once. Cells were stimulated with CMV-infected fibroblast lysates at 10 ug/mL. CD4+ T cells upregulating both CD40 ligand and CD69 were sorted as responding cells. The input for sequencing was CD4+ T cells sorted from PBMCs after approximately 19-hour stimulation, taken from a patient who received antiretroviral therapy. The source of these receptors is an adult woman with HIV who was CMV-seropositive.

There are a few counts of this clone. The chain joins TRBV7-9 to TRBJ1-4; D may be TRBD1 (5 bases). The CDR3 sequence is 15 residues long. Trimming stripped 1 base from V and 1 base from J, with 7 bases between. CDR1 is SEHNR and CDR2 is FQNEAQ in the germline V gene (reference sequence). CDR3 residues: CASSLDRGTNEKLFF. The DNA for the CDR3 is TGTGCCAGCAGCTTAGATAGGGGAACTAATGAAAAACTGTTTTTT. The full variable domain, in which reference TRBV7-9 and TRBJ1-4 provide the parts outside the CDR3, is DTGVSQNPRHKITKRGQNVTFRCDPISEHNRLYWYRQTLGQGPEFLTYFQNEAQLEKSRLLSDRFSAERPKGSFSTLEIQRTEQGDSAMYLCASSLDRGTNEKLFFGSGTQLSVL.

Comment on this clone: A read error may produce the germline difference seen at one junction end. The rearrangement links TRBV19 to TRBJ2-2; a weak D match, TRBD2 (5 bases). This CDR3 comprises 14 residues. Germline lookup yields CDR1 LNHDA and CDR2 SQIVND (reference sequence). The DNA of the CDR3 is TGTGCCAGTAGTACCCCGGGGAACTCCGGGGAGCTGTTTTTT. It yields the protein CASSTPGNSGELFF.

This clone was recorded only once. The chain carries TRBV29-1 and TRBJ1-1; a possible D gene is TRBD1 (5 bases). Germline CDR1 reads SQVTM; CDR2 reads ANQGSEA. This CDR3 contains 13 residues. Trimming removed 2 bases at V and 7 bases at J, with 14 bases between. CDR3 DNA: TGCAGCGTTGAATCTGGGACGGGAAATGAAGCTTTCTTT. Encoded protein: CSVESGTGNEAFF. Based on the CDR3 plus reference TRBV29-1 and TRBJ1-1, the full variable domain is SAVISQKPSRDICQRGTSLTIQCQVDSQVTMMFWYRQQPGQSLTLIATANQGSEATYESGFVIDKFPISRPNLTFSTLTVSNMSPEDSSIYLCSVESGTGNEAFFGQGTRLTVV.

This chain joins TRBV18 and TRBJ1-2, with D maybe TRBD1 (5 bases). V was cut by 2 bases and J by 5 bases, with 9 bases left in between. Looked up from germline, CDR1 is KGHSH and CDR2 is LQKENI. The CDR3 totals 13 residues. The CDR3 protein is CASSPDRSYGYTF. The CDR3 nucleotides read TGTGCCAGCTCACCAGACAGAAGTTATGGCTACACCTTC.

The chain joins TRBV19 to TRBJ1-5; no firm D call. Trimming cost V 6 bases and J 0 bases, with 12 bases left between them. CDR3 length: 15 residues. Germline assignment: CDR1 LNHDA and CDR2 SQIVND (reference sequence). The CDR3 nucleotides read TGTGCCAGTAGAAAGGAACAGCGTAGCAATCAGCCCCAGCATTTT. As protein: CASRKEQRSNQPQHF.

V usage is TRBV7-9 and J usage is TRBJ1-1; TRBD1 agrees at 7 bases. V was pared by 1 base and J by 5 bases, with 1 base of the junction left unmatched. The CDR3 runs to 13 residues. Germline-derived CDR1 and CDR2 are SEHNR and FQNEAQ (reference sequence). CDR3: CASSLETGTEAFF. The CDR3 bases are TGTGCCAGCAGCTTAGAGACAGGGACTGAAGCTTTCTTT.

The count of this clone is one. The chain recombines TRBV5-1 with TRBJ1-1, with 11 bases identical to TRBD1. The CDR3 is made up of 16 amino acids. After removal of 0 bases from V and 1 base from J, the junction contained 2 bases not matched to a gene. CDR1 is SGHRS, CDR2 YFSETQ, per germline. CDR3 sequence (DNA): TGCGCCAGCAGCTTGGATGGACAGGGGGCGAACACTGAAGCTTTCTTT. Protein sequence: CASSLDGQGANTEAFF.

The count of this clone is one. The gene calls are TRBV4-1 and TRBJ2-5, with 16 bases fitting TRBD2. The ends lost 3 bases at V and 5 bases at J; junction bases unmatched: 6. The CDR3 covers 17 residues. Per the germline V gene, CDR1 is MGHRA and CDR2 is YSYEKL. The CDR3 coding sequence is TGCGCCAGCAGCCAGGGGACTAGCGGGAGGGGTCTGGAGACCCAGTACTTC. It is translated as CASSQGTSGRGLETQYF.

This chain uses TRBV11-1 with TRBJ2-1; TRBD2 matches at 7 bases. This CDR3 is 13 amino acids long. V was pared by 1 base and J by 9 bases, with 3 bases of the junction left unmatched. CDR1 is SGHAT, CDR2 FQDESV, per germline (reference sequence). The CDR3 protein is CASSLDGGGEQFF. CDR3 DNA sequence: TGTGCCAGCAGCTTAGATGGGGGGGGTGAGCAGTTCTTC.

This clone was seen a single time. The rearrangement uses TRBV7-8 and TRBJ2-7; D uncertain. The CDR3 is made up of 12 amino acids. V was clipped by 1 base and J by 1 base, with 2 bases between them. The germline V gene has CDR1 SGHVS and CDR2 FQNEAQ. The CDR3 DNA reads TGTGCCAGCAGCTTAGTATCCTACGAGCAGTACTTC. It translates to CASSLVSYEQYF.

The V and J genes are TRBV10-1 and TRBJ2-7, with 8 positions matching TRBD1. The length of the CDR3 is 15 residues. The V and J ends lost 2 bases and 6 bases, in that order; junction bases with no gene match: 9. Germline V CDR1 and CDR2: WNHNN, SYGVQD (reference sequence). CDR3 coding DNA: TGCGCCAGCAGTGAGACACGGACAGGGCCTAGCGAGCAGTACTTC. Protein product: CASSETRTGPSEQYF.

CDR3 nucleotides: TGTGCCAGCAGTCCAAAAGGGACAGGGGGAAATGAGCAGTTCTTC. This encodes CASSPKGTGGNEQFF. The chain recombines TRBV6-5 with TRBJ2-1, with TRBD1 matching 11 bases. CDR1 and CDR2 from the germline V gene are MNHEY and SVGAGI. J lost 7 bases, V lost 5 bases, and 7 bases had no gene match. There are 15 residues in the CDR3.

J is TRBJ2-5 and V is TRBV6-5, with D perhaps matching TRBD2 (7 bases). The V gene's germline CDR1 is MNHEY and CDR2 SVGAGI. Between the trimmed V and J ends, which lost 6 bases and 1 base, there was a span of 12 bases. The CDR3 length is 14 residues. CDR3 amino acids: CASREGGTQETQYF. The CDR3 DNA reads TGTGCCAGCAGGGAGGGGGGGACCCAAGAGACCCAGTACTTC.

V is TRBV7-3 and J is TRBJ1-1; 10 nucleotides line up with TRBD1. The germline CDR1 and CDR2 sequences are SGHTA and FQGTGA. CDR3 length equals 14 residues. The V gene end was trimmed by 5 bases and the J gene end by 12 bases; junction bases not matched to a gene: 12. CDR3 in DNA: TGTGCCAGCAGCACAAGAGGCGGGACAGGGGAGTCTTTCTTT. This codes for CASSTRGGTGESFF. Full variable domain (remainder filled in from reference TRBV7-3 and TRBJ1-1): GAGVSQTPSNKVTEKGKYVELRCDPISGHTALYWYRQSLGQGPEFLIYFQGTGAADDSGLPNDRFFAVRPEGSVSTLKIQRTERGDSAVYLCASSTRGGTGESFFGQGTRLTVV.

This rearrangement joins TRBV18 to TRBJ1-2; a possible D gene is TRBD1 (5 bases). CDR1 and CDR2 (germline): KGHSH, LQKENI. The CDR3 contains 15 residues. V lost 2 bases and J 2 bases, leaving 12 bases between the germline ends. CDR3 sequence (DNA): TGTGCCAGCTCACCAGGGGCAGGGACGAACTATGGCTACACCTTC. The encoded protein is CASSPGAGTNYGYTF.

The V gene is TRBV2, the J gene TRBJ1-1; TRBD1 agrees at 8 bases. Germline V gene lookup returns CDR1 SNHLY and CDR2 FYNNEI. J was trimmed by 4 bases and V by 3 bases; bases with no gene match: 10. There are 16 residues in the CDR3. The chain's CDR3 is CASSEMDRVKGTEAFF. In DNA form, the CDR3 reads TGTGCCAGCAGTGAGATGGACAGGGTCAAGGGCACTGAAGCTTTCTTT.

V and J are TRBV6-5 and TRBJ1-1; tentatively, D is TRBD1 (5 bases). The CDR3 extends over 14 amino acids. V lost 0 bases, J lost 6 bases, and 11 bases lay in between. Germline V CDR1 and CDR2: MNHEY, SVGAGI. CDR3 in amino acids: CASSYSGPYAEAFF. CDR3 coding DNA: TGTGCCAGCAGTTACTCGGGACCGTATGCTGAAGCTTTCTTT.

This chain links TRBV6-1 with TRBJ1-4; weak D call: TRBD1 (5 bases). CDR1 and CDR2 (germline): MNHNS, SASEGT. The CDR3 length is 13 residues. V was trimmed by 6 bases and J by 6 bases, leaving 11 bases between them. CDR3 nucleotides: TGTGCCAGCAGAAAAAGGGGTGATGAAAAACTGTTTTTT. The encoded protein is CASRKRGDEKLFF.

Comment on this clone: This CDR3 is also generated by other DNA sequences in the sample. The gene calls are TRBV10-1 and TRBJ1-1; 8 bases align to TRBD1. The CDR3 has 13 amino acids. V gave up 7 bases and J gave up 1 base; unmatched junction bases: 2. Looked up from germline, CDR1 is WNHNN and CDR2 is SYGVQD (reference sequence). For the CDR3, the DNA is TGCGCCAGCAAGGGACAGGCGAACACTGAAGCTTTCTTT. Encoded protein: CASKGQANTEAFF.

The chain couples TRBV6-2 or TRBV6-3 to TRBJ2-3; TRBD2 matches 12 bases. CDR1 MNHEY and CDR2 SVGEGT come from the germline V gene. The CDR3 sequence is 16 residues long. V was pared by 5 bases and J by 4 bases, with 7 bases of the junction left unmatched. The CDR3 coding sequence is TGTGCCAGCAGTGACGGACTAGCGGGGAGCCCAGATACGCAGTATTTT. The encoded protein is CASSDGLAGSPDTQYF.

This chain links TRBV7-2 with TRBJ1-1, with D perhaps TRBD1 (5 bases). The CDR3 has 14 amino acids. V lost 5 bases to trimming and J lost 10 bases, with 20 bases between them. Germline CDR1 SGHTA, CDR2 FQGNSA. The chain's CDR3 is CASSATGTPIGAFF. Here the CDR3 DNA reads TGTGCCAGCAGCGCCACCGGGACCCCCATTGGAGCTTTCTTT.

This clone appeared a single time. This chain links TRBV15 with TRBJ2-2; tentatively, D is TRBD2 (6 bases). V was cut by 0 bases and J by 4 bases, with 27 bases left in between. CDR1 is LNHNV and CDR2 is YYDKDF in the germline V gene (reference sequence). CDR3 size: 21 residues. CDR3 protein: CATSRDGASFGTPRGTGELFF. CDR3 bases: TGTGCCACCAGCAGAGATGGAGCCAGTTTTGGGACTCCTAGGGGCACCGGGGAGCTGTTTTTT.

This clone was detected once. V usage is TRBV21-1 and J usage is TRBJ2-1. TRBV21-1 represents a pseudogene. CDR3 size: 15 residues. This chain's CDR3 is CASTPIGPPYNEQFF. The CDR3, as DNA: TGTGCCAGCACCCCCATAGGGCCCCCCTACAATGAGCAGTTCTTC.

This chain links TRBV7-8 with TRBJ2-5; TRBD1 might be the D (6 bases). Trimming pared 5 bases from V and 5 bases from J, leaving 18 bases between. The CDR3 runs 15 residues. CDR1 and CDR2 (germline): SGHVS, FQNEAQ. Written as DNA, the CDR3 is TGTGCCAGCAGCCTCGTCAGGGGCTCCGATGAGACCCAGTACTTC. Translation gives CASSLVRGSDETQYF. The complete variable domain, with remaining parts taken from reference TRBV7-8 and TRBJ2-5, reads GAGVSQSPRYKVAKRGQDVALRCDPISGHVSLFWYQQALGQGPEFLTYFQNEAQLDKSGLPSDRFFAERPEGSVSTLKIQRTQQEDSAVYLCASSLVRGSDETQYFGPGTRLLVL.

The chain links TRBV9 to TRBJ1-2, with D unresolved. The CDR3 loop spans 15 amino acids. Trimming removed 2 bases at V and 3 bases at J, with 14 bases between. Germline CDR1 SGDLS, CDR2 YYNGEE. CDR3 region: CASSVLPRSYYGYTF. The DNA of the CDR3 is TGTGCCAGCAGCGTTCTCCCACGCAGCTACTATGGCTACACCTTC.

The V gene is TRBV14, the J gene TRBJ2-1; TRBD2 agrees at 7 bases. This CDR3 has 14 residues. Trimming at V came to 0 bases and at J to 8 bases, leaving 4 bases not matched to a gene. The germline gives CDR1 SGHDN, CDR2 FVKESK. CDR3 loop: CASSQDLTSYEQFF. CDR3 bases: TGTGCCAGCAGCCAAGACCTGACTAGCTATGAGCAGTTCTTC.

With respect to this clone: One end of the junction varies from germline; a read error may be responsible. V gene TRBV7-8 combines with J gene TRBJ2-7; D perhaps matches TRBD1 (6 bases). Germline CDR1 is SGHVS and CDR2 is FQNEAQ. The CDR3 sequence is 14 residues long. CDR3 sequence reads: CATSRQETSYEQYF. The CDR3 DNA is TGTGCCACCAGCCGACAGGAAACATCCTACGAGCAGTACTTC. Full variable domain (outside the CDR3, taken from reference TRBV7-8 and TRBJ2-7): GAGVSQSPRYKVAKRGQDVALRCDPISGHVSLFWYQQALGQGPEFLTYFQNEAQLDKSGLPSDRFFAERPEGSVSTLKIQRTQQEDSAVYLCATSRQETSYEQYFGPGTRLTVT.

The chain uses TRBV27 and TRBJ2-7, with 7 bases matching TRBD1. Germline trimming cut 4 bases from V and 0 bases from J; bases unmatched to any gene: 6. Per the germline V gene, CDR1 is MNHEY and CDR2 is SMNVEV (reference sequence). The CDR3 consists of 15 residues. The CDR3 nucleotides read TGTGCCAGCAGTTCGGGACAGCGCTTCTCCTACGAGCAGTACTTC. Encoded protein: CASSSGQRFSYEQYF.

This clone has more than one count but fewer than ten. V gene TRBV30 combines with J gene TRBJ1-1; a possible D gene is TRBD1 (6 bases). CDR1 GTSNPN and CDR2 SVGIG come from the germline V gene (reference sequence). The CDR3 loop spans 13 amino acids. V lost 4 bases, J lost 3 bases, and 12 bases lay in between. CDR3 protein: CAWKGGQDTEAFF. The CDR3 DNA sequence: TGTGCCTGGAAAGGGGGGCAGGACACTGAAGCTTTCTTT.

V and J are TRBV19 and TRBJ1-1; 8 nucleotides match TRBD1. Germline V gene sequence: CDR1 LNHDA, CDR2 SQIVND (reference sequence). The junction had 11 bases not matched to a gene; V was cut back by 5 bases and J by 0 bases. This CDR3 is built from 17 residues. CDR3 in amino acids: CASSDRGRVTMNTEAFF. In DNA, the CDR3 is TGTGCCAGTAGTGACAGGGGCCGAGTGACGATGAACACTGAAGCTTTCTTT.

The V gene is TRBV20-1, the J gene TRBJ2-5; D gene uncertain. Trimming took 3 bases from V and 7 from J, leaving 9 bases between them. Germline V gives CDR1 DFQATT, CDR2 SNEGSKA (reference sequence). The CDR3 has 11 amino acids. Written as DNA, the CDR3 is TGCAGTGCTAGTAAGGAGAGGACCCAGTACTTC. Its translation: CSASKERTQYF.